Below, 30 T cell receptor beta chains from the same sample are listed, as sequenced in a study of cytomegalovirus exposure and HLA in healthy donors. Researchers ran the PCR with 60 Vbeta and 13 Jbeta primers. Clones were sequenced by immunoSEQ multiplex PCR, and TCRdb holds only the in-frame ones, with some missing. Here the sample spans some 200,000 clones, 75% to 90% being singletons. Source material: PBMCs. The receptors derive from a woman aged 18-29 years in good health and CMV-seronegative.

The chain links TRBV6-1 to TRBJ2-4, with a possible D match to TRBD2 (5 bases). CDR3 size: 14 residues. With 5 bases removed from V and 6 bases from J, the gap between germline ends came to 14 bases. Germline V gene lookup returns CDR1 MNHNS and CDR2 SASEGT. Here the CDR3 reads CASSRSRERNIQYF. The CDR3 nucleotides read TGTGCCAGCAGTCGTAGCCGGGAAAGAAACATTCAGTACTTC.

This clone showed up just once. The chain has TRBV5-1 and TRBJ1-3; 7 bases align to TRBD1. V was pared by 2 bases and J by 1 base, with 6 bases of the junction left unmatched. CDR1 and CDR2 from the germline V gene are SGHRS and YFSETQ. The CDR3 loop spans 16 amino acids. The CDR3 nucleotides are TGCGCCAGCAGCTTCGGCCAGGGGGTTTCTGGAAACACCATATATTTT. As protein: CASSFGQGVSGNTIYF.

This sequence joins TRBV7-9 and TRBJ2-5, with TRBD1 identical over 7 bases. V dropped 3 bases and J dropped 2; count of bases not matched to a gene: 9. The CDR3 is made up of 16 amino acids. Germline assignment: CDR1 SEHNR and CDR2 FQNEAQ (reference sequence). The CDR3 nucleotides are TGTGCCAGCAGCTTTAACCTAGGGGGCCCACAAGAGACCCAGTACTTC. It codes for CASSFNLGGPQETQYF.

J is TRBJ1-5 and V is TRBV28; 8 bases agree with TRBD1. With 5 bases clipped from V and 4 bases from J, the junction kept 7 bases outside the gene matches. Germline CDR1 and CDR2: MDHEN and SYDVKM. The CDR3 has 15 amino acids. CDR3 sequence reads: CASSGGQEWNQPQHF. The CDR3 nucleotides are TGTGCCAGCAGTGGGGGACAGGAATGGAATCAGCCCCAGCATTTT.

The chain links TRBV27 to TRBJ2-2; 11 positions agree with TRBD2. The V gene end was trimmed by 8 bases and the J gene end by 3 bases; junction bases not matched to a gene: 8. The CDR3 runs to 16 residues. The germline gives CDR1 MNHEY, CDR2 SMNVEV (reference sequence). CDR3 sequence reads: CASQELAGVDTGELFF. DNA of the CDR3: TGTGCCAGCCAAGAACTAGCGGGGGTAGACACCGGGGAGCTGTTTTTT.

J is TRBJ2-7 and V is TRBV25-1; D is possibly TRBD1 (5 bases). The CDR3 runs to 15 residues. CDR1 is MGHDK, CDR2 SYGVNS, per germline. V was shortened by 1 base and J by 6 bases, with 16 bases between the two germline ends. The DNA of the CDR3 is TGTGCCAGCAGTGAATGGGGCTTAGGGCCCACCGAGCAGTACTTC. This codes for CASSEWGLGPTEQYF.

This sequence joins TRBV5-1 and TRBJ2-5, with D tentatively TRBD1 (5 bases). The CDR3 runs 14 residues. With 4 bases removed from V and 3 bases from J, the gap between germline ends came to 13 bases. The germline CDR1 and CDR2 sequences are SGHRS and YFSETQ. The CDR3 bases are TGCGCCAGCAGCCTTACTCCAGGGAAAGAGACCCAGTACTTC. It specifies CASSLTPGKETQYF.

V and J are TRBV15 and TRBJ1-2; TRBD1 aligns across 9 bases. Per germline, CDR1 LNHNV and CDR2 YYDKDF (reference sequence). The CDR3 extends over 18 amino acids. Trimming cost V 5 bases and J 4 bases; bases outside gene matches: 17. CDR3 sequence (DNA): TGTGCCACCAGCCCCACGGTCGGGACAGGGAGGTTCCCCTATGGCTACACCTTC. This encodes CATSPTVGTGRFPYGYTF.

The V call is TRBV9, the J call TRBJ2-1; the D gene is possibly TRBD2 (6 bases). The V gene's germline CDR1 is SGDLS and CDR2 YYNGEE. Trimming removed 0 bases from V and 4 bases from J, with 14 bases in between. CDR3 size: 16 residues. This CDR3 is CASSVGSLAAYNEQFF. Written as DNA, the CDR3 is TGTGCCAGCAGCGTAGGGTCACTAGCCGCATACAATGAGCAGTTCTTC. Variable domain in full (rest from reference TRBV9 and TRBJ2-1): DSGVTQTPKHLITATGQRVTLRCSPRSGDLSVYWYQQSLDQGLQFLIQYYNGEERAKGNILERFSAQQFPDLHSELNLSSLELGDSALYFCASSVGSLAAYNEQFFGPGTRLTVL.

The CDR3 region is CASSLIQGYNEQFF. CDR3 nucleotide sequence: TGCGCCAGCAGCTTGATACAGGGCTACAATGAGCAGTTCTTC. This sequence joins TRBV5-1 and TRBJ2-1; D perhaps matches TRBD1 (6 bases). Germline V CDR1 and CDR2: SGHRS, YFSETQ. The CDR3 length is 14 residues. Trimming took off 1 base at V and 3 bases at J, with 8 bases between the two ends.

The chain couples TRBV6-1 to TRBJ1-3; D ambiguous. The CDR3 runs to 14 residues. Germline values: CDR1 MNHNS, CDR2 SASEGT. Trimming removed 6 bases at V and 2 bases at J, with 11 bases between. The CDR3 DNA is TGTGCCAGCAGGAGACAAGGTGCTGGAAACACCATATATTTT. Translated: CASRRQGAGNTIYF.

J is TRBJ1-3 and V is TRBV18; 7 bases align to TRBD1. V lost 3 bases and J lost 0; bases outside the gene matches: 8. There are 17 residues in the CDR3. Germline V gene sequence: CDR1 KGHSH, CDR2 LQKENI. CDR3 region: CASSPRDSAFSGNTIYF. As DNA, the CDR3 is TGTGCCAGCTCACCCCGGGACAGTGCTTTCTCTGGAAACACCATATATTTT.

The chain joins TRBV11-2 to TRBJ2-3; D gene unclear. The germline gives CDR1 SGHAT, CDR2 FQNNGV. The CDR3 runs 11 residues. The V and J ends lost 6 bases and 6 bases respectively, with 7 bases between them. CDR3 region: CASSARDTQYF. The CDR3 DNA follows: TGTGCCAGCAGTGCCAGGGATACGCAGTATTTT.

This chain links TRBV5-1 with TRBJ1-3, with 8 bases aligning to TRBD1. The CDR3 contains 16 residues. V lost 4 bases, J lost 0 bases, and 6 bases stayed unmatched. CDR1 is SGHRS, CDR2 YFSETQ, per germline. In DNA form, the CDR3 reads TGCGCCAGCAGCAAGACAGGGGCGAGCTCTGGAAACACCATATATTTT. This encodes CASSKTGASSGNTIYF.

This chain uses TRBV6-4 with TRBJ1-1; TRBD1 is a possible D gene (6 bases). V lost 5 bases, J lost 5 bases, and 15 bases lay in between. Germline assignment: CDR1 MRHNA and CDR2 SNTAGT. The CDR3 runs to 14 residues. For the CDR3, the DNA is TGTGCCAGCAGTAGGAGCAGGGGAGAGACTGAAGCTTTCTTT. It codes for CASSRSRGETEAFF.

The chain carries TRBV6-5 and TRBJ2-7, with D tentatively TRBD2 (5 bases). The CDR3 runs to 13 residues. The germline V and J ends were trimmed by 2 bases and 3 bases, with 8 bases remaining between them. CDR1 is MNHEY and CDR2 is SVGAGI in the germline V gene. The CDR3 DNA is TGTGCCAGCAGTTACGACCGGGGCTACGAGCAGTACTTC. Encoded protein: CASSYDRGYEQYF.

This chain joins TRBV6-5 and TRBJ1-4, with 9 bases fitting TRBD1. From germline, CDR1 is MNHEY and CDR2 SVGAGI. V shed 4 bases, J shed 6 bases, and the junction held 3 bases outside the gene matches. This CDR3 region has 14 residues. Written as DNA, the CDR3 is TGTGCCAGCAGTTTCGACAGGGGGTATGAAAAACTGTTTTTT. Translation: CASSFDRGYEKLFF.

The chain is built from TRBV18 and TRBJ1-3, with TRBD1 matching 9 bases. The CDR3 is 14 amino acids. Germline CDR1 KGHSH, CDR2 LQKENI. The junction had 3 bases not matched to a gene; V was cut back by 2 bases and J by 7 bases. The CDR3 DNA is TGTGCCAGCTCACCAGGACAGGGGTTGAACACCATATATTTT. As protein: CASSPGQGLNTIYF. Drawing the rest from reference TRBV18 and TRBJ1-3, the complete variable domain is NAGVMQNPRHLVRRRGQEARLRCSPMKGHSHVYWYRQLPEEGLKFMVYLQKENIIDESGMPKERFSAEFPKEGPSILRIQQVVRGDSAAYFCASSPGQGLNTIYFGEGSWLTVV.

A single count supports this clone. This chain connects TRBV5-1 to TRBJ2-7; no definite D call. The CDR3 consists of 14 residues. CDR1 is SGHRS and CDR2 is YFSETQ in the germline V gene. Deletions cut 0 bases from V and 0 bases from J, with 7 bases between. The DNA for the CDR3 is TGCGCCAGCAGCTTGGTAGCACCCTCCTACGAGCAGTACTTC. Translating it yields CASSLVAPSYEQYF.

This chain joins TRBV7-3 and TRBJ2-2, with 12 bases matching TRBD2. V shed 5 bases, J shed 4 bases, and the junction held 5 bases outside the gene matches. Germline V lookup: CDR1 SGHTA, CDR2 FQGTGA. The CDR3 has 16 amino acids. CDR3 nucleotide sequence: TGTGCCAGCAGCCCCGGACTAGCGGGAATCACCGGGGAGCTGTTTTTT. The encoded protein is CASSPGLAGITGELFF.

The chain links TRBV25-1 to TRBJ1-1; 10 bases agree with TRBD1. This CDR3 spans 15 amino acids. Germline trimming cut 2 bases from V and 9 bases from J; bases unmatched to any gene: 9. The germline V gene encodes CDR1 MGHDK and CDR2 SYGVNS. The CDR3 DNA reads TGTGCCAGCAGTGAAGTCGGGACAGGGGATCGTAAAGCTTTCTTT. Amino acid sequence: CASSEVGTGDRKAFF. The variable domain in full, with the rest retrieved from reference TRBV25-1 and TRBJ1-1, is EADIYQTPRYLVIGTGKKITLECSQTMGHDKMYWYQQDPGMELHLIHYSYGVNSTEKGDLSSESTVSRIRTEHFPLTLESARPSHTSQYLCASSEVGTGDRKAFFGQGTRLTVV.

The genes are TRBV29-1 and TRBJ2-7, with 8 bases aligning to TRBD2. Germline assignment: CDR1 SQVTM and CDR2 ANQGSEA. CDR3 length: 15 amino acids. The V gene end was trimmed by 2 bases and the J gene end by 3 bases; junction bases not matched to a gene: 9. In nucleotides, the CDR3 is TGCAGCGTTGAAATTAGCGGGACAAACTACTACGAGCAGTACTTC. This encodes CSVEISGTNYYEQYF.

The chain employs TRBV21-1 and TRBJ1-2; TRBD1, the table's D call, lacks a check against the DNA. TRBV21-1 corresponds to a pseudogene. This CDR3 spans 15 amino acids. The CDR3 spells CASILKWTGNYGYTF. The DNA for the CDR3 is TGTGCCAGCATCCTAAAATGGACAGGGAACTATGGCTACACCTTC.

The V and J genes are TRBV7-9 and TRBJ2-1, with 9 bases lining up with TRBD2. Germline lookup yields CDR1 SEHNR and CDR2 FQNEAQ (reference sequence). CDR3 length equals 18 residues. V lost 0 bases and J lost 4; bases outside the gene matches: 10. The CDR3 sequence is CASSLARPSGIQYNEQFF. In DNA form, the CDR3 reads TGTGCCAGCAGCTTAGCGAGGCCTAGCGGGATTCAATACAATGAGCAGTTCTTC.

The V call is TRBV7-2, the J call TRBJ2-3, with TRBD2 as a possible D gene (5 bases). Trimming stripped 7 bases from V and 2 bases from J, with 19 bases between. CDR3 length: 16 residues. Germline V lookup: CDR1 SGHTA, CDR2 FQGNSA. In DNA form, the CDR3 reads TGTGCCAGCATTGAATTCCCCAGCGGAAACACAGATACGCAGTATTTT. Protein product: CASIEFPSGNTDTQYF.

The J gene is TRBJ2-2, the V gene TRBV5-1; D may be TRBD1 (6 bases). V gave up 0 bases and J gave up 2 bases, with 14 bases separating them. The CDR3 runs to 17 residues. Per the germline V gene, CDR1 is SGHRS and CDR2 is YFSETQ. The CDR3 DNA sequence: TGCGCCAGCAGCTTGGAAGCGACAGGCTCCAACACCGGGGAGCTGTTTTTT. Its protein product is CASSLEATGSNTGELFF. The full variable domain, rest sourced from reference TRBV5-1 and TRBJ2-2, is KAGVTQTPRYLIKTRGQQVTLSCSPISGHRSVSWYQQTPGQGLQFLFEYFSETQRNKGNFPGRFSGRQFSNSRSEMNVSTLELGDSALYLCASSLEATGSNTGELFFGEGSRLTVL.

The rearrangement uses TRBV5-4 and TRBJ2-1; a weak D match, TRBD2 (6 bases). With 0 bases removed from V and 2 bases from J, the gap between germline ends came to 9 bases. The CDR3 loop spans 15 amino acids. The germline V gene encodes CDR1 SGHNT and CDR2 YYREEE (reference sequence). For the CDR3, the DNA is TGTGCCAGCAGCTTGGGGGGGGAGCCCTACAATGAGCAGTTCTTC. Encoded protein: CASSLGGEPYNEQFF.

In its sample, this clone was seen a few times. V gene TRBV5-3 combines with J gene TRBJ1-5, with 7 bases lining up with TRBD1. TRBV5-3 belongs to the ORF category, with a function that is uncertain. The CDR3 spans 16 residues. V shed 5 bases and J 3 bases; nucleotides not matched to a gene: 11. In DNA, the CDR3 is TGTGCCAGAAGAGCGACAGGGTCCGGTGACAATCAGCCCCAGCATTTT. It encodes CARRATGSGDNQPQHF.

Only one count was recorded for this clone. CDR3 residues: CASSIGTGVPTQHF. The CDR3 coding sequence is TGTGCCAGTAGTATCGGGACAGGAGTCCCCACCCAGCATTTT. The gene calls are TRBV19 and TRBJ1-5; TRBD1 agrees at 8 bases. The V and J ends lost 3 bases and 11 bases, in that order; junction bases with no gene match: 9. The length of the CDR3 is 14 residues. CDR1 and CDR2 from the germline V gene are LNHDA and SQIVND (reference sequence).

J is TRBJ2-6 and V is TRBV7-9; D is possibly TRBD1 (5 bases). The V gene lost 2 bases and the J gene lost 0 bases, with 11 bases spanning the gap. The CDR3 spans 17 residues. The germline gives CDR1 SEHNR, CDR2 FQNEAQ (reference sequence). CDR3 sequence reads: CASSLLSDISGANVLTF. DNA for the CDR3: TGTGCCAGCAGCTTACTGTCGGACATCTCTGGGGCCAACGTCCTGACTTTC.